Listed below are T cell receptor beta chains from one sample, sequenced in a study of T cell changes during pregnancy in multiple sclerosis. Assay used: immunoSEQ multiplex PCR; TCRdb lists only in-frame clones, some missing. The data hold under 90,000 clones, with about 94% observed a single time. Sequences were derived from peripheral blood, sampled in the second trimester of pregnancy. Receptors originate from a female donor in good health, enrolled as a control in a pregnancy study. The CDR3 runs from the conserved cysteine through the conserved F or W. A D gene is named only where the DNA matches it firmly. Expanded clones get a size class; other rows say once, few or many, or leave the size out.

>TRBJ1-6|TRBV28|NA|NA
CATSPLGGIRVPNSPLHF
TGTGCCACCTCACCCCTTGGGGGGATACGCGTACCCAATTCACCCCTCCACTTT
>TRBJ2-6|TRBV27|NA|NA
CASSPLSGANVLTF
TGTGCCAGCAGCCCCCTCTCTGGGGCCAACGTCCTGACTTTC
>TRBJ2-7|TRBV13|NA|NA
CASNERGKHIAYEQYF
TGTGCCAGCAACGAGAGGGGGAAGCATATAGCCTACGAGCAGTACTTC
>TRBJ2-1|TRBV15|NA|TRBD2
CATSLPGLAGAGEQFF
TGTGCCACCAGCTTACCGGGACTAGCGGGAGCGGGTGAGCAGTTCTTC
>TRBJ2-7|TRBV28|NA|NA
CASSLGGGGLPYEQYF
TGTGCCAGCAGTTTAGGAGGCGGAGGATTACCCTACGAGCAGTACTTC
>TRBJ1-1|TRBV19|NA|TRBD1
CASTPRGAGTGGAGTEAFF
TGTGCCAGTACCCCTCGGGGCGCCGGGACAGGGGGCGCGGGAACTGAAGCTTTCTTT
>TRBJ1-5|TRBV28|NA|NA
CASRVVAGTYQPQHF
TGTGCCAGCCGGGTTGTGGCGGGCACGTATCAGCCCCAGCATTTT
>TRBJ2-1|TRBV28|once|NA
CASRPTVNSYNEQFF
TGTGCCAGCAGGCCGACAGTGAATTCCTACAATGAGCAGTTCTTC
>TRBJ1-1|TRBV25-1|NA|TRBD1
CASSEGQATEAFF
TGTGCCAGCAGTGAAGGACAGGCCACTGAAGCTTTCTTT
>TRBJ2-7|TRBV21-1|once|NA
CASGRFLGQSSYEQYF
TGTGCCAGCGGCCGTTTTTTGGGGCAGAGCTCCTACGAGCAGTACTTC
>TRBJ2-7|TRBV5-4|NA|NA
CASSRTGIQPRQYF
TGTGCCAGCAGCAGAACCGGGATCCAACCCCGGCAGTACTTC
>TRBJ2-3|TRBV7-2|NA|TRBD2
CASSLDRREADTQYF
TGTGCCAGCAGCTTAGACCGGCGGGAGGCAGATACGCAGTATTTT
>TRBJ2-4|TRBV14|NA|NA
CASSQTGVLEIIQYF
TGTGCCAGCAGCCAGACAGGTGTACTAGAGATCATTCAGTACTTC
>TRBJ1-5|TRBV28|NA|NA
CASSPGGRSNQPQHF
TGTGCCAGCAGTCCCGGCGGTCGGAGCAATCAGCCCCAGCATTTT
>TRBJ1-5|TRBV4-1|NA|NA
CASSQGIHGRTEDLKPQHF
TGCGCCAGCAGCCAAGGGATCCACGGTAGGACGGAGGACCTGAAGCCCCAGCATTTT
>TRBJ1-2|TRBV28|NA|TRBD1
CASGPRSPLPGQQWASTF
TGTGCCAGCGGCCCTAGGTCCCCCTTACCGGGACAGCAATGGGCCAGCACCTTC
>TRBJ2-1|TRBV11-2|once|TRBD2
CASSLDLLAGSYNEQFF
TGTGCCAGCAGCTTAGATCTGCTAGCGGGGTCCTACAATGAGCAGTTCTTC
>TRBJ2-6|TRBV7-2|once|NA
CASSPRTVTSGANVLTF
TGTGCCAGCAGCCCCCGGACAGTAACCTCCGGGGCCAACGTCCTGACTTTC
>TRBJ1-1|TRBV28|NA|TRBD1
CASSPRTGTRAFF
TGTGCCAGCAGTCCGAGGACAGGGACGAGGGCTTTCTTT
>TRBJ2-7|TRBV15|NA|NA
CATSRDETTGSYEQYF
TGTGCCACCAGCAGAGATGAGACTACGGGCTCCTACGAGCAGTACTTC
>TRBJ2-7|TRBV2|NA|TRBD1
CASSVRGHEQYF
TGTGCCAGCAGTGTTAGGGGGCACGAGCAGTACTTC
>TRBJ2-2|TRBV19|NA|NA
CASSTLWGGRSTGELFF
TGTGCCAGTAGTACCCTCTGGGGGGGGCGCAGCACCGGGGAGCTGTTTTTT
>TRBJ2-7|TRBV7-2|NA|NA
CASSQGHFYEQYF
TGTGCCAGCAGCCAGGGACATTTCTACGAGCAGTACTTC
>TRBJ1-5|TRBV6-1|NA|NA
CASSEGQKSNQPQHF
TGTGCCAGCAGTGAAGGACAGAAAAGCAATCAGCCCCAGCATTTT
>TRBJ2-1|TRBV14|NA|NA
CASSPRWQGPNEQFF
TGTGCCAGCAGCCCCCGCTGGCAGGGGCCGAATGAGCAGTTCTTC
>TRBJ2-7|TRBV5-1|NA|NA
CASSSQGSSYEQYF
TGCGCCAGCAGCTCACAGGGTAGCTCCTACGAGCAGTACTTC
>TRBJ1-1|TRBV7-2|NA|NA
CASSNRYDYTEAFF
TGTGCCAGCAGCAATCGATATGACTACACTGAAGCTTTCTTT
>TRBJ2-4|TRBV27|NA|NA
CASSPPEASLAKNIQYF
TGTGCCAGCAGTCCTCCTGAGGCGTCCCTAGCCAAAAACATTCAGTACTTC
>TRBJ2-1|TRBV21-1|NA|NA
CASSNVEARNEQFF
TGTGCCAGCAGCAACGTCGAGGCGAGGAATGAGCAGTTCTTC
>TRBJ2-3|TRBV11-3|NA|TRBD2
CASSFGTTHTDTQYF
TGTGCCAGCAGCTTTGGGACTACTCACACAGATACGCAGTATTTT
>TRBJ1-5|TRBV6-1|once|NA
CASNSRVKDQPQHF
TGTGCCAGCAATAGCAGGGTCAAGGATCAGCCCCAGCATTTT
>TRBJ2-7|TRBV2|NA|TRBD1
CASSARQGVRNEQYF
TGTGCCAGCAGTGCAAGACAGGGGGTTAGGAACGAGCAGTACTTC
>TRBJ1-2|TRBV5-1|NA|NA
CASRGRPMTNYGYTF
TGCGCCAGCAGAGGGAGACCGATGACTAACTATGGCTACACCTTC
>TRBJ2-1|TRBV5-1|NA|TRBD2
CASSSPIGSGIGEQFF
TGCGCCAGCAGCTCCCCCATCGGGAGCGGGATCGGTGAGCAGTTCTTC
>TRBJ2-1|TRBV4-1|NA|TRBD2
CASSHGLAGEVGEQFF
TGCGCCAGCAGCCACGGACTAGCGGGAGAAGTGGGTGAGCAGTTCTTC
>TRBJ2-5|TRBV6-1|NA|TRBD2
CASSGLAGGSEETQYF
TGTGCCAGCAGTGGACTAGCGGGAGGATCCGAAGAGACCCAGTACTTC
>TRBJ2-1|TRBV19|NA|TRBD2
CASNKGSGSLNEQFF
TGTGCCAGTAATAAGGGTAGCGGGTCCCTCAATGAGCAGTTCTTC
>TRBJ2-1|TRBV4-1|NA|TRBD2
CASSQDSGRGQFF
TGCGCCAGCAGCCAAGATAGCGGGCGCGGGCAGTTCTTC
>TRBJ2-1|TRBV29-1|NA|NA
CSVAGGPRYNEQFF
TGCAGCGTTGCAGGAGGGCCGAGGTACAATGAGCAGTTCTTC
>TRBJ1-5|TRBV7-4|NA|NA
CASSFFRADQPQHF
TGTGCCAGCAGCTTTTTCAGGGCAGATCAGCCCCAGCATTTT